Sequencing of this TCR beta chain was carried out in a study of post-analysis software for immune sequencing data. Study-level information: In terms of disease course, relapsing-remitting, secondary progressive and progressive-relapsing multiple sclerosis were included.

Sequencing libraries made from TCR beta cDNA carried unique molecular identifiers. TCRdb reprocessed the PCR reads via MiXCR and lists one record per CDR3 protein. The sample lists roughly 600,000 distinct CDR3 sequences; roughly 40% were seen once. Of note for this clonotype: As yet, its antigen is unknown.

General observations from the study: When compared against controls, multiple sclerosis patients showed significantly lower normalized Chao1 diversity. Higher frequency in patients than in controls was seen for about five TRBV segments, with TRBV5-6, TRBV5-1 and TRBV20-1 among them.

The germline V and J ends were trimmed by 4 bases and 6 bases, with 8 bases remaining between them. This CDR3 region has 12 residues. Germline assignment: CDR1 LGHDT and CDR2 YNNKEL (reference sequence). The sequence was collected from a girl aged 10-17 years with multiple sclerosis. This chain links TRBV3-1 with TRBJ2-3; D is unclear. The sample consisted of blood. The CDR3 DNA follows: TGTGCCAGCAGCCCTAACCGGGATACGCAGTATTTT. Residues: CASSPNRDTQYF.